The clone carrying this T cell receptor beta chain is a singleton in its sample. Other DNA sequences in this specimen translate into the identical CDR3. Generated by immunoSEQ multiplex PCR, the TCRdb table keeps only in-frame clones and is missing some. The sample has 400,000 to 500,000 clones, about 88% seen once; the top ten hold 1.4%. This CDR3 is 16 amino acids long. Trimming left V 0 bases short and J 0 bases short, with 9 bases between. The V gene's germline CDR1 is LGHDT and CDR2 YNNKEL (reference sequence). This sample is part of a study of blood T cell repertoires in COVID-19. Clinical history as reported by participants underpinned cohort assignment.

This TCR came from a woman under 30 who had been exposed to COVID-19. The chain is built from TRBV3-1 (or the pseudogene TRBV3-2) and TRBJ1-5; D is possibly TRBD1 (6 bases). The specimen sequenced was PBMCs or T cells enriched from blood (not recorded which). The CDR3 region is CASSQDAGASNQPQHF. The DNA of the CDR3 is TGTGCCAGCAGCCAAGACGCGGGGGCTAGCAATCAGCCCCAGCATTTT.